A selection of T cell receptor beta chains follows, all from one sample in a study of blood T cells in healthy people across ages. TCRdb redid the calling of the 5' RACE reads with MiXCR, one entry per CDR3 protein. The sample has roughly 2 million distinct CDR3 sequences, around 50% seen once. The sample was blood. The receptors were sampled from a woman in her forties in good health. Both conserved end residues are part of each CDR3. D genes are given only for firm matches. Size is omitted from some rows. Given values are once, few, many or a class for expanded clones.

CDR3: CASSSIPKGTEAFF
DNA: TGTGCCAGCAGTTCCATCCCTAAAGGCACTGAAGCTTTCTTT
size: -
V: TRBV6-5
J: TRBJ1-1
D: -
length: 14

CDR3: CASSQPRDRRDYGYTF
DNA: TGCGCCAGCAGCCAACCCCGGGACAGGAGGGACTATGGCTACACCTTC
size: -
V: TRBV4-3
J: TRBJ1-2
D: TRBD1
length: 16

CDR3: CASTLDGNQPQHF
DNA: TGTGCCAGCACCCTGGACGGCAATCAGCCCCAGCATTTT
size: few
V: TRBV6-2/TRBV6-3
J: TRBJ1-5
D: -
length: 13

CDR3: CASSMAGDLYNEQFF
DNA: TGCGCCAGCTCTATGGCGGGGGATCTGTACAATGAGCAGTTCTTC
size: -
V: TRBV5-1
J: TRBJ2-1
D: TRBD2
length: 15

CDR3: CSARRQDGYTF
DNA: TGCAGTGCCCGGCGGCAGGATGGCTACACCTTC
size: few
V: TRBV20-1
J: TRBJ1-2
D: -
length: 11

CDR3: CASSGDRKTYEQYF
DNA: TGCGCCAGCAGCGGGGACAGGAAAACCTACGAGCAGTACTTC
size: -
V: TRBV5-1
J: TRBJ2-7
D: TRBD1
length: 14

CDR3: CSVEDWWMGRTTDNYGYTF
DNA: TGCAGCGTTGAAGATTGGTGGATGGGCAGAACTACCGACAACTATGGCTACACCTTC
size: few
V: TRBV29-1
J: TRBJ1-2
D: -
length: 19

CDR3: CSGADAGNEQFF
DNA: TGCAGTGGCGCCGATGCGGGTAATGAGCAGTTCTTC
size: -
V: TRBV20-1
J: TRBJ2-1
D: -
length: 12

CDR3: CSATISAVSEAFF
DNA: TGCAGTGCTACGATCTCGGCCGTTAGTGAAGCTTTCTTT
size: -
V: TRBV20-1
J: TRBJ1-1
D: -
length: 13

CDR3: CASSSPGTSGVDIQYF
DNA: TGTGCCAGCAGTTCGCCCGGGACTAGCGGGGTTGACATTCAGTACTTC
size: -
V: TRBV28
J: TRBJ2-4
D: TRBD2
length: 16

CDR3: CSVPAGQGFSYEQYF
DNA: TGCAGTGTTCCCGCTGGACAGGGGTTTTCCTACGAGCAGTACTTC
size: -
V: TRBV20-1
J: TRBJ2-7
D: TRBD1
length: 15

CDR3: CASSRPPYRSHNEQFF
DNA: TGTGCCAGCAGCCGACCCCCGTACCGATCGCATAATGAGCAGTTCTTC
size: -
V: TRBV6-2/TRBV6-3
J: TRBJ2-1
D: -
length: 16

CDR3: CASSLHGVAGAYNEQFF
DNA: TGCGCCAGCAGCTTACACGGGGTGGCGGGGGCCTACAATGAGCAGTTCTTC
size: -
V: TRBV5-1
J: TRBJ2-1
D: TRBD2
length: 17

CDR3: CASSLDGTSTDTQYF
DNA: TGCGCCAGCAGCTTGGACGGGACTAGCACAGATACGCAGTATTTT
size: many
V: TRBV5-1
J: TRBJ2-3
D: -
length: 15

CDR3: CASSSKLRTSGFYNEQFF
DNA: TGTGCCAGCAGTTCGAAACTCCGGACTAGCGGATTCTACAATGAGCAGTTCTTC
size: -
V: TRBV12-3/TRBV12-4
J: TRBJ2-1
D: TRBD2
length: 18

CDR3: CSASLAYRRTDTQYF
DNA: TGCAGTGCTTCGTTAGCATATCGTCGCACAGATACGCAGTATTTT
size: -
V: TRBV20-1
J: TRBJ2-3
D: -
length: 15

CDR3: CAISEWTYGYTF
DNA: TGTGCCATCAGTGAATGGACCTATGGCTACACCTTC
size: -
V: TRBV10-3
J: TRBJ1-2
D: -
length: 12

CDR3: CASSLQSGTSTDTQYF
DNA: TGTGCCAGCAGCTTACAGTCGGGGACTTCCACAGATACGCAGTATTTT
size: -
V: TRBV7-2
J: TRBJ2-3
D: -
length: 16

CDR3: CASSHLGHGDNQPQHF
DNA: TGCGCCAGCAGCCACCTGGGACACGGTGACAATCAGCCCCAGCATTTT
size: -
V: TRBV4-1
J: TRBJ1-5
D: -
length: 16

CDR3: CASSLVGREDYRGAYNEQFF
DNA: TGCGCCAGCAGCTTGGTCGGCAGGGAGGATTACAGGGGGGCTTACAATGAGCAGTTCTTC
size: -
V: TRBV5-1
J: TRBJ2-1
D: TRBD1
length: 20

CDR3: CASSQVGQTGTDTQYF
DNA: TGCGCCAGCAGCCAAGTGGGACAGACCGGGACAGATACGCAGTATTTT
size: few
V: TRBV4-3
J: TRBJ2-3
D: TRBD1
length: 16

CDR3: CSATVAATDTQYF
DNA: TGCAGTGCTACTGTAGCTGCCACAGATACGCAGTATTTT
size: -
V: TRBV20-1
J: TRBJ2-3
D: -
length: 13

CDR3: CASRPSGGLGKTIQYF
DNA: TGTGCCAGCAGACCCAGCGGGGGGCTCGGCAAAACCATTCAGTACTTT
size: -
V: TRBV28
J: TRBJ2-4
D: TRBD2
length: 16

CDR3: CASSVETSGGPITDTQYF
DNA: TGTGCCAGCAGCGTAGAGACTAGCGGGGGCCCTATCACAGATACGCAGTATTTT
size: few
V: TRBV9
J: TRBJ2-3
D: TRBD2
length: 18

CDR3: CSADSGSGTDTQYF
DNA: TGCAGTGCAGACAGCGGGTCGGGAACAGATACGCAGTATTTT
size: -
V: TRBV20-1
J: TRBJ2-3
D: -
length: 14

CDR3: CASSLGQGAIWGETQYF
DNA: TGTGCCAGCAGCTTGGGACAGGGGGCGATTTGGGGTGAGACCCAGTACTTC
size: few
V: TRBV5-5
J: TRBJ2-5
D: TRBD1
length: 17

CDR3: CASSLLTTTGTQYF
DNA: TGTGCCAGCAGTCTCCTCACTACCACAGGTACGCAGTATTTT
size: -
V: TRBV28
J: TRBJ2-3
D: -
length: 14

CDR3: CASRRGQLSDTQYF
DNA: TGTGCCAGCAGAAGAGGACAGCTCTCAGATACGCAGTATTTT
size: -
V: TRBV6-5
J: TRBJ2-3
D: -
length: 14

CDR3: CASTPAWQGYEQYF
DNA: TGTGCCAGCACCCCCGCCTGGCAGGGCTACGAGCAGTACTTC
size: -
V: TRBV6-5
J: TRBJ2-7
D: -
length: 14

CDR3: CASRYGEMSTEAFF
DNA: TGTGCCAGCCGATACGGGGAAATGAGCACTGAAGCTTTCTTT
size: once
V: TRBV21-1
J: TRBJ1-1
D: -
length: 14

CDR3: CASSLLGELFF
DNA: TGTGCCAGCAGTTTACTCGGGGAGCTGTTTTTT
size: -
V: TRBV28
J: TRBJ2-2
D: -
length: 11

CDR3: CASSLDYSGFYGYTF
DNA: TGTGCCAGCAGCTTAGATTATTCGGGATTTTATGGCTACACCTTC
size: few
V: TRBV11-2
J: TRBJ1-2
D: -
length: 15

CDR3: CASTLESGTFF
DNA: TGTGCCAGCACATTGGAGTCGGGTACGTTCTTC
size: few
V: TRBV25-1
J: TRBJ2-1
D: -
length: 11

CDR3: CASSRKGAEAFF
DNA: TGTGCCAGCAGTCGCAAGGGGGCTGAAGCTTTCTTT
size: few
V: TRBV12-3/TRBV12-4
J: TRBJ1-1
D: -
length: 12

CDR3: CASHTGQFYGGYTF
DNA: TGTGCCAGCCATACGGGACAGTTTTATGGTGGCTACACCTTC
size: -
V: TRBV27
J: TRBJ1-2
D: TRBD1
length: 14

CDR3: CASSEWAGLLDTQYF
DNA: TGTGCCAGCAGTGAATGGGCAGGGCTACTTGATACGCAGTATTTT
size: once
V: TRBV25-1
J: TRBJ2-3
D: -
length: 15

CDR3: CSAKKRQGDNQPQHF
DNA: TGCAGTGCTAAAAAACGACAGGGCGACAATCAGCCCCAGCATTTT
size: -
V: TRBV20-1
J: TRBJ1-5
D: TRBD1
length: 15

CDR3: CSASRDRGGIQYF
DNA: TGCAGTGCTAGCAGGGACAGGGGGGGCATTCAGTACTTC
size: -
V: TRBV20-1
J: TRBJ2-4
D: TRBD1
length: 13

CDR3: CASSSRNRNEQFF
DNA: TGTGCCAGCAGCTCCCGGAATCGAAATGAGCAGTTCTTC
size: -
V: TRBV7-2
J: TRBJ2-1
D: -
length: 13

CDR3: CASSAPWGGGYTF
DNA: TGTGCCAGCAGTGCCCCCTGGGGTGGTGGCTACACCTTC
size: once
V: TRBV2
J: TRBJ1-2
D: -
length: 13

CDR3: CASGIRGGPLTDTQYF
DNA: TGTGCCAGCGGAATCAGGGGCGGCCCACTCACAGATACGCAGTATTTT
size: few
V: TRBV28
J: TRBJ2-3
D: -
length: 16